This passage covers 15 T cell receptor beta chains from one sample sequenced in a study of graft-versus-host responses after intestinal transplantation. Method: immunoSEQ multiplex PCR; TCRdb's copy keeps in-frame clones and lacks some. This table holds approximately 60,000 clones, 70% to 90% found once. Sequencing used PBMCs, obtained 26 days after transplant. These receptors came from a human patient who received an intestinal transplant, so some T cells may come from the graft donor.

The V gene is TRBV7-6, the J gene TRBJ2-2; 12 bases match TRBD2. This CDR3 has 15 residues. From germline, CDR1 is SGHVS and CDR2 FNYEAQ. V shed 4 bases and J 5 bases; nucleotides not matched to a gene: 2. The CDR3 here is CASSSLAGGTGELFF. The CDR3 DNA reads TGTGCCAGCAGCTCCCTAGCGGGGGGGACCGGGGAGCTGTTTTTT.

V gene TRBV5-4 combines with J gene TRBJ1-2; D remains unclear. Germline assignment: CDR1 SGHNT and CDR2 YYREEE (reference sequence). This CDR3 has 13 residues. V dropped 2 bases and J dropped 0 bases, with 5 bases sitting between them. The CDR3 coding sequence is TGTGCCAGCAGCTTAACAGCTAACTATGGCTACACCTTC. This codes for CASSLTANYGYTF.

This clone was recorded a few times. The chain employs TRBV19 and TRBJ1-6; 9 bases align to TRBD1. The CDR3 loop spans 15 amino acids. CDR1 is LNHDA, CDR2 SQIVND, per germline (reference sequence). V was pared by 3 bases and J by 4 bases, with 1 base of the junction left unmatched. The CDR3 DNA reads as TGTGCCAGTAGTATTGGGACAGGGTATAATTCACCCCTCCACTTT. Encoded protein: CASSIGTGYNSPLHF.

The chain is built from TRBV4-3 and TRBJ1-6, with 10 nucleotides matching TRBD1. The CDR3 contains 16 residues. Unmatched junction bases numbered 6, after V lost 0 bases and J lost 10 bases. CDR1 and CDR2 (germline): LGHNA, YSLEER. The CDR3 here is CASSQDGGTGDSPLHF. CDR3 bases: TGCGCCAGCAGCCAAGACGGGGGGACAGGGGACTCACCCCTCCACTTT.

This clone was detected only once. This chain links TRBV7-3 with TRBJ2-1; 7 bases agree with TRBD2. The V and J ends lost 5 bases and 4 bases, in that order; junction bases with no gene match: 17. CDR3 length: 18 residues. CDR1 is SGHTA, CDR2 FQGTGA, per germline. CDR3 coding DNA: TGTGCCAGCAGCGACCTTTATTTGGCGGGAGAGAAGTACAATGAGCAGTTCTTC. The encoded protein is CASSDLYLAGEKYNEQFF.

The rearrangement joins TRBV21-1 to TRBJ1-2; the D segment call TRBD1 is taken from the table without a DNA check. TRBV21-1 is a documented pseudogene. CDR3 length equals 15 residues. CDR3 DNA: TGTGCCAGCAGCACGTTGGACAGGGTGGTTGGTGGCTACACCTTC. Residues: CASSTLDRVVGGYTF.

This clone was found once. The CDR3 is CASSSSGTGGETQYF. CDR3 bases: TGTGCCAGCAGTTCCTCCGGGACAGGTGGCGAGACCCAGTACTTC. V is TRBV7-3 and J is TRBJ2-5; 8 nucleotides match TRBD1. The germline gives CDR1 SGHTA, CDR2 FQGTGA. The length of the CDR3 is 15 residues. V dropped 6 bases and J dropped 5; count of bases not matched to a gene: 11.

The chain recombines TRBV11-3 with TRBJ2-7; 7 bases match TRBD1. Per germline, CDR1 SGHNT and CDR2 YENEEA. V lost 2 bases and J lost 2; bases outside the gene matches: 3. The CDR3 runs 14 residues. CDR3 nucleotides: TGTGCCAGCAGCTTACGGGGACAGCCCTACGAGCAGTACTTC. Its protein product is CASSLRGQPYEQYF. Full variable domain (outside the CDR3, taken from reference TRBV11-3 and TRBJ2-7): EAGVVQSPRYKIIEKKQPVAFWCNPISGHNTLYWYLQNLGQGPELLIRYENEEAVDDSQLPKDRFSAERLKGVDSTLKIQPAELGDSAVYLCASSLRGQPYEQYFGPGTRLTVT.

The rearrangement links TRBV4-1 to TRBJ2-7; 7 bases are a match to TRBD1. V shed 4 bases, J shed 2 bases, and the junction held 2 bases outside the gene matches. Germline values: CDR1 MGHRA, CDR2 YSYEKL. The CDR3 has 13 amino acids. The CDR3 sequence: CASSPQGAYEQYF. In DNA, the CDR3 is TGCGCCAGCAGCCCCCAGGGGGCCTACGAGCAGTACTTC.

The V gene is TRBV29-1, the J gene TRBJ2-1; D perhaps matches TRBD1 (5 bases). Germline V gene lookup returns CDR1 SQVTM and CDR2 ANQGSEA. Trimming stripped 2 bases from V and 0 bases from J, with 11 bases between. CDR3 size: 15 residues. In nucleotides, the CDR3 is TGCAGCGTTGAACCAGGGTCGAGCTCCTACAATGAGCAGTTCTTC. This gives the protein CSVEPGSSSYNEQFF.

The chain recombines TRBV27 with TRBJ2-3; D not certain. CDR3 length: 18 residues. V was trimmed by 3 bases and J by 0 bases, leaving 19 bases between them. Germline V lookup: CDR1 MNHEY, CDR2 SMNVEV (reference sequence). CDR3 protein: CASSFVSGLHYSTDTQYF. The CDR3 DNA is TGTGCCAGCAGTTTTGTGTCGGGTCTCCACTATAGCACAGATACGCAGTATTTT.

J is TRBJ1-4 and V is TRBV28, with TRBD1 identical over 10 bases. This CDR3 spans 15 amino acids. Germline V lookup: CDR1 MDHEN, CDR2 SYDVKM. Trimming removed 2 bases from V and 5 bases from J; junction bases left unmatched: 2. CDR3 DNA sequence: TGTGCCAGCAGTTTAAGGGGACAGGGGAATGAAAAACTGTTTTTT. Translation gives CASSLRGQGNEKLFF.

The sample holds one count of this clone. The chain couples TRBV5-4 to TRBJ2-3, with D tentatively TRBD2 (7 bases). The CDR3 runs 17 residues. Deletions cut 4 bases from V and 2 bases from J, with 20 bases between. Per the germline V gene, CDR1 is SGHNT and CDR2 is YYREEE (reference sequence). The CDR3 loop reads CASSTQLRGGFTDTQYF. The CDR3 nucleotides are TGTGCCAGCAGCACCCAGCTGAGGGGGGGATTCACAGATACGCAGTATTTT.

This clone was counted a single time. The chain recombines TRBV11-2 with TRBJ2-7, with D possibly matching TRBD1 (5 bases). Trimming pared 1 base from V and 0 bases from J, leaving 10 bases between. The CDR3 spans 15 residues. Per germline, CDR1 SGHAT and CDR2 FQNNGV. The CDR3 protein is CASSLGIQGSYEQYF. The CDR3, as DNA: TGTGCCAGCAGCTTAGGGATCCAGGGCTCCTACGAGCAGTACTTC.

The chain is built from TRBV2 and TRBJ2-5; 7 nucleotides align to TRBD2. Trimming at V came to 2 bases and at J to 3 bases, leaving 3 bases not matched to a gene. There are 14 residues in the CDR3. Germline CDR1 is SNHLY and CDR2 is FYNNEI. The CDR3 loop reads CASSEYGGKETQYF. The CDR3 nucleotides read TGTGCCAGCAGTGAATACGGGGGGAAAGAGACCCAGTACTTC.